Listed below are T cell receptor beta chains from one sample, sequenced in a study of T cell responses to AZD1222 COVID-19 vaccine. Libraries were prepared by immunoSEQ multiplex PCR; TCRdb keeps only in-frame clonotypes and omits some of them. The profile shows roughly 55,000 clones, around 89% of them singletons. Sequenced material: peripheral blood, taken on day 0 of AZD1222 vaccination. These receptors were obtained from an adult in good health. Both conserved end residues are part of each CDR3. Fields, in order: clone size, D gene, V gene, CDR3 length, J gene, CDR3 protein, CDR3 DNA. A D gene is named only where the DNA matches it firmly. A clone size is listed for some rows: how often the clone was seen (once, few, many), or a class if it is expanded.

>NA|TRBD2|TRBV28|13|TRBJ2-1
CAAAGVSYNEQFF
TGTGCCGCCGCGGGGGTATCCTACAATGAGCAGTTCTTC
>NA|NA|TRBV9|15|TRBJ1-5
CASSASDRSNQPQHF
TGTGCCAGCAGCGCCTCCGACAGGAGCAATCAGCCCCAGCATTTT
>NA|TRBD1|TRBV2|13|TRBJ1-5
CASSTGGNQPQHF
TGTGCCAGCAGTACAGGGGGCAATCAGCCCCAGCATTTT
>once|NA|TRBV29-1|15|TRBJ1-1
CSARDAVIGNTEAFF
TGCAGCGCCCGGGACGCGGTCATCGGGAACACTGAAGCTTTCTTT
>NA|NA|TRBV27|15|TRBJ2-3
CASSFFSDGTDTQYF
TGTGCCAGCAGTTTTTTTAGCGATGGCACAGATACGCAGTATTTT
>NA|TRBD2|TRBV7-8|16|TRBJ2-7
CASSLGTSGSPYEQYF
TGTGCCAGCAGCCTTGGGACTAGCGGGAGCCCATACGAGCAGTACTTC
>NA|NA|TRBV27|13|TRBJ1-1
CASRNDLNTEAFF
TGTGCCAGCAGAAACGACTTGAACACTGAAGCTTTCTTT
>NA|TRBD2|TRBV7-9|14|TRBJ2-2
CASSRGLPTGELFF
TGTGCCAGCAGCAGGGGACTACCCACCGGGGAGCTGTTTTTT
>NA|TRBD2|TRBV18|16|TRBJ2-1
CASSPQVAGVYNEQFF
TGTGCCAGCTCACCTCAGGTAGCGGGAGTTTACAATGAGCAGTTCTTC
>NA|NA|TRBV2|15|TRBJ2-1
CASSERGSSYNEQFF
TGTGCCAGCAGTGAACGGGGTAGCTCCTACAATGAGCAGTTCTTC
>NA|NA|TRBV7-3|17|TRBJ2-7
CANRQSDDGGFPYEQYF
TGTGCCAACCGACAATCCGACGACGGGGGTTTTCCTTACGAGCAGTACTTC
>NA|TRBD1|TRBV10-3|18|TRBJ1-2
CAIRAETGTGGVGYGYTF
TGTGCCATCAGGGCCGAAACCGGGACAGGGGGTGTAGGCTATGGCTACACCTTC
>NA|TRBD2|TRBV19|13|TRBJ2-7
CARATSGSYEQYF
TGTGCCAGGGCGACTAGCGGGAGCTACGAGCAGTACTTC
>NA|TRBD2|TRBV7-6|17|TRBJ2-1
CASSLELAISSYNEQFF
TGTGCCAGCAGCTTAGAACTAGCGATTAGCTCCTACAATGAGCAGTTCTTC
>NA|TRBD2|TRBV19|19|TRBJ2-1
CASSVHTGTSGRAGNEQFF
TGTGCCAGTAGTGTCCATACCGGGACTAGCGGGAGGGCCGGGAATGAGCAGTTCTTC
>NA|TRBD2|TRBV7-2|14|TRBJ2-2
CASSRTSGTGELFF
TGTGCCAGCAGCCGGACTAGCGGCACCGGGGAGCTGTTTTTT
>once|NA|TRBV18|15|TRBJ2-5
CASSPIHGSSETQYF
TGTGCCAGCTCACCAATACACGGGAGTTCAGAGACCCAGTACTTC
>NA|NA|TRBV28|17|TRBJ2-1
CASSFSVSGSSYNEQFF
TGTGCCAGCAGTTTTTCCGTAAGCGGCAGCTCCTACAATGAGCAGTTCTTC
>NA|NA|TRBV9|16|TRBJ1-6
CASSVAQRGGDSPLHF
TGTGCCAGCAGCGTAGCCCAAAGAGGAGGTGATTCACCCCTCCACTTT
>few|NA|TRBV29-1|14|TRBJ2-3
CSVYRETRTDTQYF
TGCAGCGTGTACCGGGAGACCCGCACAGATACGCAGTATTTT
>NA|TRBD1|TRBV10-3|14|TRBJ1-2
CAISGIQGARGYTF
TGTGCCATCAGTGGAATCCAGGGGGCGCGGGGCTACACCTTC
>NA|NA|TRBV15|13|TRBJ1-2
CATSRDQDYGYTF
TGTGCCACCAGCAGAGATCAGGACTATGGCTACACCTTC
>NA|NA|TRBV6-5|14|TRBJ1-4
CASIGGGVNEKLFF
TGTGCCAGCATTGGGGGAGGGGTTAATGAAAAACTGTTTTTT
>NA|NA|TRBV27|14|TRBJ2-3
CASRRRLGGDTQYF
TGTGCCAGCAGGAGAAGGCTAGGGGGGGATACGCAGTATTTT
>NA|TRBD2|TRBV10-2|16|TRBJ2-7
CASSDGSGRALWEQYF
TGCGCCAGCAGTGATGGGAGCGGGAGGGCCCTCTGGGAGCAGTACTTC
>NA|NA|TRBV7-9|16|TRBJ2-6
CASSLRVGTGANVLTF
TGTGCCAGCAGCTTACGGGTAGGGACTGGGGCCAACGTCCTGACTTTC
>NA|TRBD2|TRBV19|15|TRBJ2-1
CASKDSGRAINEQFF
TGTGCCAGTAAAGATAGCGGGAGGGCTATCAATGAGCAGTTCTTC
>NA|NA|TRBV15|12|TRBJ2-7
CATSRDGGEQYF
TGTGCCACCAGCAGAGATGGGGGCGAGCAGTACTTC
>NA|NA|TRBV18|15|TRBJ1-5
CASSLRDASNQPQHF
TGTGCCAGCTCACTCAGGGACGCTAGCAATCAGCCCCAGCATTTT
>NA|TRBD1|TRBV28|20|TRBJ1-2
CASRTRPSRAVTGSRYGYTF
TGTGCCAGCAGGACCCGGCCGAGCCGAGCCGTGACAGGGTCCCGTTATGGCTACACCTTC
>NA|NA|TRBV7-9|11|TRBJ2-7
CASSLDHEQYF
TGTGCCAGCAGCTTAGACCACGAGCAGTACTTC
>NA|NA|TRBV12-3/TRBV12-4|12|TRBJ1-2
CASRGSEYGYTF
TGTGCCAGCAGGGGAAGCGAGTATGGCTACACCTTC
>NA|TRBD2|TRBV10-3|14|TRBJ2-7
CATTGTSGSYEQYF
TGTGCCACAACCGGGACTAGCGGGAGCTACGAGCAGTACTTC